This TCR beta chain was sequenced for a study of HIV-infected patients and healthy controls. Study-level findings and limits: HIV-infected patients shared fewer CDR3 sequences between individuals than healthy controls.

This clonotype ranks as medium-sized. What it binds is unknown. The CDR3 consists of 15 residues. The repertoire came from unfractionated whole blood and reflected all unsorted peripheral T cells. The RNA source was an approximately 2.4 ml peripheral blood draw. cDNA was made from 400 to 500 ng RNA using alpha and beta constant primers. Separate chain-specific third strand synthesis with multiplexing indices produced the alpha and beta libraries. Second strand synthesis was primed from the SP2 site. TCRdb processed the 5' RACE reads anew with MiXCR; each CDR3 protein has one entry. The data contain some 20,000 distinct CDR3 sequences, 9% to 15% of them singletons.

The sequenced material came from blood. The TCR sequence derives from an adult in good health. The chain has TRBV12-1 and TRBJ2-3; the table's D call, TRBD1, has no DNA check behind it. TRBV12-1 is deemed a pseudogene. CDR3 bases: TGTGCCAGCAGCTCCCGACAGGGGGCAACAGATACGCAGTATTTT. Translation: CASSSRQGATDTQYF.